These T cell receptor beta chains were read from a single sample in a study of T cell repertoires in cytomegalovirus infection. MiXCR, run by TCRdb on the reads, gives a single entry per CDR3 protein. The sample includes approximately 500,000 distinct CDR3 sequences, approximately 25% seen only once; the top ten take about 13%. What was sequenced was PBMCs. The receptors here all came from a human donor in good health (CMV status not recorded). Some clones in this sample may be carry-over from other donors' samples. Both conserved end residues are part of each CDR3. The order of the fields is D gene, clone size, J gene, V gene, CDR3 DNA, CDR3 protein. A D gene is named only where the DNA matches it firmly. Size values are once, few and many counts, or a class for expanded clones, and some rows have none.

NA NA TRBJ1-1 TRBV30 TGTGCCTGGATTCGCTCCGCCGCAGTTGAAGCTTTCTTT CAWIRSAAVEAFF
TRBD1 NA TRBJ2-5 TRBV14 TGTGCCAGCAGCCAAGATTGGCGACAGGGAGTTGCTGAGACCCAGTACTTC CASSQDWRQGVAETQYF
NA NA TRBJ1-5 TRBV3-1 TGTGCCAGCAGCCAAGATATGACGCGCGATCAGCCCCAGCATTTT CASSQDMTRDQPQHF
TRBD2 NA TRBJ2-1 TRBV6-4 TGTGCCAGCAGTGACTCGGGTAGCGGGAGTTCTTACAATGAGCAGTTCTTC CASSDSGSGSSYNEQFF
NA NA TRBJ2-1 TRBV7-8 TGTGCCAGCAGCCCTTGGGGAAGCGGAGGGGAGCAGTTCTTC CASSPWGSGGEQFF
TRBD2 few TRBJ2-1 TRBV27 TGTGCCAGCAGTACGAGCGGGAGGGGACAGTTCTTC CASSTSGRGQFF
NA NA TRBJ1-1 TRBV29-1 TGCAGCGTTGAAGATAACTTTGCGGGAGCTTTCTTT CSVEDNFAGAFF
TRBD2 many TRBJ2-7 TRBV7-2 TGTGCCAGCAGCTTAGGACTAGCGGGTTACGAGCAGTACTTC CASSLGLAGYEQYF
NA few TRBJ2-5 TRBV7-2 TGTGCCAGCAGCTTATCTCGAGGGCCACAAGAGACCCAGTACTTC CASSLSRGPQETQYF
NA few TRBJ2-2 TRBV19 TGTGCCAGTAGTCCAAGACTAGCGAACACCGGGGAGCTGTTTTTT CASSPRLANTGELFF
NA NA TRBJ1-1 TRBV12-3/TRBV12-4 TGTGCCAGCAGGGGACCGTCGCTTTTGAACACTGAAGCTTTCTTT CASRGPSLLNTEAFF
NA NA TRBJ1-2 TRBV5-4 TGTGCCAGCAGCTTTCCAACCGGGACTGGCTATGGCTACACCTTC CASSFPTGTGYGYTF
NA NA TRBJ2-7 TRBV7-6 TGTGCCAGCAGCCTCTATGGAGGAGGGGACGAGCAGTACTTC CASSLYGGGDEQYF
TRBD1 NA TRBJ1-5 TRBV6-5 TGTGCCAGCAGTCCAAGGACAGGCGGGACCGGTAGTCAGCCCCAGCATTTT CASSPRTGGTGSQPQHF
NA NA TRBJ2-5 TRBV29-1 TGCAGCGTTGAAGTCACTGGACATGGGAACCAAGAGACCCAGTACTTC CSVEVTGHGNQETQYF
TRBD1 NA TRBJ2-7 TRBV6-2/TRBV6-3 TGTGCCAGCGCGACAGGGGCCTACGAGCAGTACTTC CASATGAYEQYF
TRBD2 many TRBJ2-3 TRBV28 TGTGCCAGCAGGAGAGCGGGAGCCCCAGATACGCAGTATTTT CASRRAGAPDTQYF
NA many TRBJ1-1 TRBV7-2 TGTGCCAGCAGCTTAATTCCCAGGGGCAACACTGAAGCTTTCTTT CASSLIPRGNTEAFF
NA many TRBJ2-7 TRBV12-3/TRBV12-4 TGTGCCAGCAGTTCGTCGACTTCCTACGAGCAGTACTTC CASSSSTSYEQYF
TRBD1 few TRBJ1-1 TRBV12-3/TRBV12-4 TGTGCCAGCAGTGTAGAAGGGGGCCGTACTGAAGCTTTCTTT CASSVEGGRTEAFF
TRBD1 NA TRBJ2-1 TRBV14 TGTGCCAGCAGCCCTTTACAGGGGAAATCCTACAATGAGCAGTTCTTC CASSPLQGKSYNEQFF
NA NA TRBJ1-2 TRBV4-1 TGCGCCAGCAGCCCCTCCCCGGGGGCTGAGCTCTTCTATGGCTACACCTTC CASSPSPGAELFYGYTF
TRBD1 few TRBJ1-1 TRBV19 TGTGCCAGTAGTCCCGGACAGGACAACACTGAAGCTTTCTTT CASSPGQDNTEAFF
NA NA TRBJ1-1 TRBV15 TGTGCCACCAGCAGTTCTACCGGCACTGAAGCTTTCTTT CATSSSTGTEAFF
NA NA TRBJ2-1 TRBV6-2/TRBV6-3 TGTGCCAGCAGTTACAATCCGTACAATGAGCAGTTCTTC CASSYNPYNEQFF
NA NA TRBJ1-2 TRBV12-5 TGTGCTAGTGGTTTGGTCCCGACGGCCTATGGCTACACCTTC CASGLVPTAYGYTF
TRBD2 few TRBJ2-5 TRBV12-3/TRBV12-4 TGTGCCAGCAGTTTCTCCGCTAGCGGCCAAGAGACCCAGTACTTC CASSFSASGQETQYF
NA NA TRBJ2-3 TRBV7-2 TGTGCCAGCAGCTTAGCTACTAGTATCACAGATACGCAGTATTTT CASSLATSITDTQYF
NA NA TRBJ1-3 TRBV14 TGTGCCAGCAGCCCGATTTGGGCCTCTGGAAACACCATATATTTT CASSPIWASGNTIYF
TRBD1 few TRBJ1-1 TRBV7-2 TGTGCCAGCAGCCGCGACAGGACAGGGCTCTCTGAAGCTTTCTTT CASSRDRTGLSEAFF
TRBD2 NA TRBJ2-1 TRBV27 TGTGCCAGCGCTCGGACTAGCGGGAGTGTCAATGAGCAGTTCTTC CASARTSGSVNEQFF
TRBD2 few TRBJ2-3 TRBV10-3 TGTGCCATCAGTGCGGGGACTAGCGGGAGGGCAGATACGCAGTATTTT CAISAGTSGRADTQYF
NA many TRBJ2-1 TRBV29-1 TGCAGCGTTGAGCCGTCGGTGGGTCAACTCGATGAGCAGTTCTTC CSVEPSVGQLDEQFF
TRBD2 NA TRBJ2-1 TRBV7-9 TGTGCCAGCAGCTTAGTGGCTAGCGGGATTGGCTCCTACAATGAGCAGTTCTTC CASSLVASGIGSYNEQFF
NA NA TRBJ2-7 TRBV28 TGTGCCAGCAGTATTTACAGGGACTCGCAGTACTTC CASSIYRDSQYF
TRBD2 many TRBJ2-5 TRBV7-2 TGTGCCAGCACCTGGCGTGGCGGGAGTTCAGAGACCCAGTACTTC CASTWRGGSSETQYF
TRBD2 NA TRBJ2-2 TRBV6-2/TRBV6-3 TGTGCCAGCAGTTCCAGCGGGGAGGCCGGGGAGCTGTTTTTT CASSSSGEAGELFF
NA NA TRBJ1-4 TRBV4-3 TGCGCCAGCAGCCAAGATGGGGCAGGCCTTAATGAAAAACTGTTTTTT CASSQDGAGLNEKLFF
TRBD2 NA TRBJ2-1 TRBV20-1 TGCAGTGCCATACTAGCGGGCCGCCTCAATGAGCAGTTCTTC CSAILAGRLNEQFF
NA NA TRBJ2-3 TRBV4-2 TGTGCCAGCAGCCCCCGGGAAGTTTCCCTTAACACAGATACGCAGTATTTT CASSPREVSLNTDTQYF
NA few TRBJ2-6 TRBV4-3 TGCGCCAGCAGCCGCGACCCACCCTCTGGGGCCAACGTCCTGACTTTC CASSRDPPSGANVLTF
NA few TRBJ2-5 TRBV9 TGTGCCAGCAGCGACAAAGAGACCCAGTACTTC CASSDKETQYF
NA NA TRBJ2-2 TRBV29-1 TGCAGCGTTGTTTTAGGGGCCAATAGTAACACCGGGGAGCTGTTTTTT CSVVLGANSNTGELFF
NA NA TRBJ2-2 TRBV6-5 TGTGCCAGCAGTTACTCGACCGCTAGCGTAGAAACCGGGGAGCTGTTTTTT CASSYSTASVETGELFF
NA few TRBJ2-1 TRBV6-2/TRBV6-3 TGTGCCAGCATCTCAGAGGTGAGGGAGCGAGTATACAATGAGCAGTTCTTC CASISEVRERVYNEQFF
TRBD2 few TRBJ2-7 TRBV20-1 TGCAGTGCTAGAAATGGTGGGAGGGCCTCTTACGAGCAGTACTTC CSARNGGRASYEQYF
TRBD1 few TRBJ2-1 TRBV30 TGTGCCTGTCAGCTGTTTGGGACAGGTGACAATGAGCAGTTCTTC CACQLFGTGDNEQFF
TRBD2 many TRBJ2-1 TRBV7-6 TGTGCCAGCAGCTTATCGACTAGCGGCTACAATGAGCAGTTCTTC CASSLSTSGYNEQFF
NA NA TRBJ2-2 TRBV4-3 TGCGCCAGCAGCCAAGAGGAGGGGCCGGGCACCGGGGAGCTGTTTTTT CASSQEEGPGTGELFF
NA NA TRBJ1-4 TRBV29-1 TGCAGCGCCGGGGTTGCAACTAATGAAAAACTGTTTTTT CSAGVATNEKLFF
NA many TRBJ2-1 TRBV7-8 TGTGCCAGCAGACTGGACCACAATGAGCAGTTCTTC CASRLDHNEQFF
NA many TRBJ1-1 TRBV7-4 TGTGCCAGCAGCTTAGGCAGGGCGGCCACTGAAGCTTTCTTT CASSLGRAATEAFF
NA few TRBJ1-2 TRBV9 TGTGCCAGCAGCCCCACTGGCGGGGGCGATGGCTACACCTTC CASSPTGGGDGYTF